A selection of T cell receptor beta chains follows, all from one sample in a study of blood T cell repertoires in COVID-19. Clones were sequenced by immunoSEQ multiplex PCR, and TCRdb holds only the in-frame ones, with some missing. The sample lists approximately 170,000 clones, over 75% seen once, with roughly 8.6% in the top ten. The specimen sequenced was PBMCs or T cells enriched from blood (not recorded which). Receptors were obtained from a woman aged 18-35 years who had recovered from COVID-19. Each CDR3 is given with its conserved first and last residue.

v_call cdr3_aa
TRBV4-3 CASSQEEGFEQYF
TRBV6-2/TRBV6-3 CASSAYPDRISLGEQFF
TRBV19 CASSIQPGQRTDTQYF
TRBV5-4 CASSTRDKEQETQYF
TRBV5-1 CASSLEGALSTSEAFF
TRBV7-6 CASSLEGTANTEAFF
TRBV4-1 CASSQTTGTLGSSGNTIYF
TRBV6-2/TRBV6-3 CASSYSIGAGLGNQPQHF
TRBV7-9 CASSLGQGQVGAFF
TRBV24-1 CATSPSGRATDTQYF
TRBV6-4 CASSEWTGSYGYTF
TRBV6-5 CASSYGGGTMNTEAFF
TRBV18 CASSPLGGQGVYEQYF
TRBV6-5 CASSSELAVAKNIQYF
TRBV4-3 CASSQVGASGGYEQYF
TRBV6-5 CASRHTGNTEAFF
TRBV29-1 CSVGSTATNEKLFF
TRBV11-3 CASSPGRNTGELFF
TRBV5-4 CASREGLAGTGTGELFF
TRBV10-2 CASGMDRGTPQHF
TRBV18 CASSPRQIPNTEAFF
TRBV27 CASSLTTSYEQYF
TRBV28 CASSLSQATGYGYTF
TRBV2 CASSRLAQGSEQFF
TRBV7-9 CASSHAMTVTEAFF
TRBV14 CASSQVSSYNEQFF
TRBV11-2 CASLGQGPTYEQYF
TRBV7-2 CASSWQTGPNYGYTF
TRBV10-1 CASSESPSGSTDTQYF
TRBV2 CASSGITGTYGYTF
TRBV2 CASSDLAASVETQYF
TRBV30 CAWRKLTRGETQYF
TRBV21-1 CASSKFVSLLYEQYF
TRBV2 CASNTGVNEQFF
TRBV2 CASREGLNSYNEQFF
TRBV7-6 CASSVGPGDNNSPLHF
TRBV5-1 CASSLSGQGGYGYTF